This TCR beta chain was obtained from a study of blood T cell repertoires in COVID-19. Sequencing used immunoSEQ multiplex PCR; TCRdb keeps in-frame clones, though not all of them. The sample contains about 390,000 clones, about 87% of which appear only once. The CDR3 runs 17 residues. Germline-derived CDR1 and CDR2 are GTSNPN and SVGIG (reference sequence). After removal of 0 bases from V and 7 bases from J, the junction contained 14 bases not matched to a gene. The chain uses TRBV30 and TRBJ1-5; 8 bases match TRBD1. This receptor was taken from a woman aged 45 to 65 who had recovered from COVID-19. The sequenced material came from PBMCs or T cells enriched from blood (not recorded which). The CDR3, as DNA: TGTGCCTGGAGTGTATCCAGGGGGCCTCGAAGTGGACAGCCCCAGCATTTT. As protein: CAWSVSRGPRSGQPQHF.